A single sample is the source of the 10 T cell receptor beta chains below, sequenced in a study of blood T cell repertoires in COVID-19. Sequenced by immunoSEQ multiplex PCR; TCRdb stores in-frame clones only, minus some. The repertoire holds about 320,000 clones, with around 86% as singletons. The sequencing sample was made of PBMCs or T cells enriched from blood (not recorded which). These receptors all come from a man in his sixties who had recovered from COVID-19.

CDR3 sequence (DNA): TGTGCCACCAGTGCTCCCGGGACAGGGGGCTTCGAGCAGTACTTC. Amino acids: CATSAPGTGGFEQYF. The V and J genes are TRBV24-1 and TRBJ2-7; 12 bases are shared with TRBD1. The germline V gene encodes CDR1 KGHDR and CDR2 SFDVKD. V gave up 5 bases and J gave up 6 bases; unmatched junction bases: 7. CDR3 length: 15 residues.

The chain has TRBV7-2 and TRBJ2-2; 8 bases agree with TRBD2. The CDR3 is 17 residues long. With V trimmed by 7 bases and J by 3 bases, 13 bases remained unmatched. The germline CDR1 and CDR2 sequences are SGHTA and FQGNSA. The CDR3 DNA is TGTGCCAGCATCCCACGAGCGGGACTAGATGACACCGGGGAGCTGTTTTTT. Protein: CASIPRAGLDDTGELFF.

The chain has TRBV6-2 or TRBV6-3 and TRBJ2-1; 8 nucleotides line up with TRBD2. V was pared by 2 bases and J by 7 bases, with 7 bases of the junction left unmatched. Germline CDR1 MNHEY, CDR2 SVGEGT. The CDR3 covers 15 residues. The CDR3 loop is CASSYNLAGPNEQFF. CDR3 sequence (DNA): TGTGCCAGCAGTTACAATCTAGCGGGCCCAAATGAGCAGTTCTTC.

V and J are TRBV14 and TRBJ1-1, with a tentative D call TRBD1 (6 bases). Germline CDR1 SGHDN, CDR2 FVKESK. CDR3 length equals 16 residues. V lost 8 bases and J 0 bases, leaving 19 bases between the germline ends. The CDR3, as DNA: TGTGCCAGCTCCCCACAGGGCCTGGGGGTGAACACTGAAGCTTTCTTT. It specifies CASSPQGLGVNTEAFF.

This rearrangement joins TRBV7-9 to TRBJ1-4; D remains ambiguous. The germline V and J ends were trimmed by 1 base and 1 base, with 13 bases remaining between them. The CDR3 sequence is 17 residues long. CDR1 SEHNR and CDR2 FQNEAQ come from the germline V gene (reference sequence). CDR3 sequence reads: CASSLVKGGGTNEKLFF. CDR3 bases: TGTGCCAGCAGCTTAGTCAAGGGCGGAGGAACTAATGAAAAACTGTTTTTT.

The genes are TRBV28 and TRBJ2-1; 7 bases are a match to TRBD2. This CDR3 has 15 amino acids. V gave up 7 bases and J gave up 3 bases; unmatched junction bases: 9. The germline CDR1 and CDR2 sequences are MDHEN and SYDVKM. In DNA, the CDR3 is TGTGCCAGCAACGAGGGTAGCGGGCACTACAATGAGCAGTTCTTC. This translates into CASNEGSGHYNEQFF. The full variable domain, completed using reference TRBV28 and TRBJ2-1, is DVKVTQSSRYLVKRTGEKVFLECVQDMDHENMFWYRQDPGLGLRLIYFSYDVKMKEKGDIPEGYSVSREKKERFSLILESASTNQTSMYLCASNEGSGHYNEQFFGPGTRLTVL.

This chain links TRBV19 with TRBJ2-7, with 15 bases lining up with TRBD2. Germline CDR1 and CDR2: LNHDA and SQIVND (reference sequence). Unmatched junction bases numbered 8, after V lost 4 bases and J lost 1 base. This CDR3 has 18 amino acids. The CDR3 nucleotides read TGTGCCAGTAGTACCCGGCGGACTAGCGGGAGGGATTCCTACGAGCAGTACTTC. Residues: CASSTRRTSGRDSYEQYF.

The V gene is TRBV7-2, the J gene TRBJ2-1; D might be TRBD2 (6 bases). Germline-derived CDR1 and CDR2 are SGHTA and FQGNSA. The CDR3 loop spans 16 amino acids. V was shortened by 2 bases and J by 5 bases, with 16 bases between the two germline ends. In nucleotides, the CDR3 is TGTGCCAGCAGCTTAAATCCGGGGACTGGCCACAATGAGCAGTTCTTC. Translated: CASSLNPGTGHNEQFF.

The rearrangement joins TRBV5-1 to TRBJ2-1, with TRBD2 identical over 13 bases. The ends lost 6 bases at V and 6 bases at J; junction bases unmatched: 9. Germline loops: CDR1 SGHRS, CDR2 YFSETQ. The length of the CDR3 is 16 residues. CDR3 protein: CASTRRTSGGGNEQFF. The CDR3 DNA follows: TGCGCCAGCACGAGAAGGACTAGCGGGGGAGGCAATGAGCAGTTCTTC.

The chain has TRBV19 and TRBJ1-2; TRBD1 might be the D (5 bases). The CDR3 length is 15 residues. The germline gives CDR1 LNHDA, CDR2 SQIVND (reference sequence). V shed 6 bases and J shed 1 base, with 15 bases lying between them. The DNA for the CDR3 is TGTGCCAGTAGCGACATGGGGCATCTTAACTATGGCTACACCTTC. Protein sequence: CASSDMGHLNYGYTF.